The entry that follows covers one TCR beta chain sequence. The source of the sample is a study of early T cells in non-severe SARS-CoV-2 infection. MiXCR was run by TCRdb on the 5' RACE reads, yielding one entry per CDR3 protein. Counted here are 30,000 to 40,000 distinct CDR3 sequences, around 6% occurring once; the ten biggest clones make up approximately 7.5%. Trimming removed 0 bases from V and 4 bases from J, with 10 bases in between. From germline, CDR1 is MNHEY and CDR2 SVGAGI. CDR3 size: 14 residues. Sequenced: whole blood. The chain employs TRBV6-5 and TRBJ2-7, with no clear D. The TCR comes from an adult who was a healthcare worker with PCR-confirmed SARS-CoV-2 infection or an uninfected control (not recorded which). The CDR3 bases are TGTGCCAGCAGTTACTCGACCCGGGTATACGAGCAGTACTTC. This translates into CASSYSTRVYEQYF.